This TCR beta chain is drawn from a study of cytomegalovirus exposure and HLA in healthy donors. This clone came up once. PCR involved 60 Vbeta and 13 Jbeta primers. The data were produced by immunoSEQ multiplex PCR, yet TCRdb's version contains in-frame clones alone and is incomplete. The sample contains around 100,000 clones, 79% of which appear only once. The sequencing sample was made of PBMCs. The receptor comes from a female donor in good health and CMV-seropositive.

DNA for the CDR3: TGCGCCAGCAGCCAAGGCCGGGACAATATGAACACTGAAGCTTTCTTT. This sequence encodes CASSQGRDNMNTEAFF. The V gene is TRBV4-1, the J gene TRBJ1-1; a possible D gene is TRBD1 (6 bases). Germline values: CDR1 MGHRA, CDR2 YSYEKL. This CDR3 spans 16 amino acids. Between the trimmed V and J ends, which lost 1 base and 0 bases, there was a span of 12 bases.